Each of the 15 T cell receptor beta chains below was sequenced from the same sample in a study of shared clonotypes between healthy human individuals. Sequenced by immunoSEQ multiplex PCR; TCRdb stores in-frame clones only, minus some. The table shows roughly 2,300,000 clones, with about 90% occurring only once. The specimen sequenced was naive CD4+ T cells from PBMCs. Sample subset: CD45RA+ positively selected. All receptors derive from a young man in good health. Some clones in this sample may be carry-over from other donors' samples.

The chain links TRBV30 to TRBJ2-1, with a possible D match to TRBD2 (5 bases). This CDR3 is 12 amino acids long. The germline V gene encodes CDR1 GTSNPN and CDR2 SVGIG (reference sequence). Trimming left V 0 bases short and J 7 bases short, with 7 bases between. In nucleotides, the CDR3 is TGTGCCTGGAGTGTGGCGGGTAATGAGCAGTTCTTC. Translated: CAWSVAGNEQFF.

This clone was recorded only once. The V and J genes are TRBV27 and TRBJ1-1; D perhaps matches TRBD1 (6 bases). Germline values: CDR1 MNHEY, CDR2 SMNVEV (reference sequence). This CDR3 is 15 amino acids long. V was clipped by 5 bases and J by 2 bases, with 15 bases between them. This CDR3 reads CASSKAGAGNTEAFF. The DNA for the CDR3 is TGTGCCAGCAGTAAGGCAGGGGCAGGAAACACTGAAGCTTTCTTT.

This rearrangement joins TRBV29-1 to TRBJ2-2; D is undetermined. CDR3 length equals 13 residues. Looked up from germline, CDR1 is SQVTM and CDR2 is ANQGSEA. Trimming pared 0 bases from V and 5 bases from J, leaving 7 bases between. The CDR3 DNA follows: TGCAGCGTTGAAGAGGACCCAACCGGGGAGCTGTTTTTT. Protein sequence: CSVEEDPTGELFF.

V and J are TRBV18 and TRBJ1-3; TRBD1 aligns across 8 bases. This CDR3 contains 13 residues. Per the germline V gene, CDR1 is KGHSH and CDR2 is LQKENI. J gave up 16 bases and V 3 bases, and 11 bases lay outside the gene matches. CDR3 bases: TGTGCCAGCTCACCGGGACAGGCCCATCCCGTTTATTTT. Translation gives CASSPGQAHPVYF.

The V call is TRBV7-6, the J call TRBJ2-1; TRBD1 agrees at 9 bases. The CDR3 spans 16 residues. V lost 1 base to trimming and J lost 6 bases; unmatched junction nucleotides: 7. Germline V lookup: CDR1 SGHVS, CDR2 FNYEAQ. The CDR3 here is CASSLDYTGGRNEQFF. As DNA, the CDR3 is TGTGCCAGCAGCTTAGACTACACAGGGGGCCGCAATGAGCAGTTCTTC.

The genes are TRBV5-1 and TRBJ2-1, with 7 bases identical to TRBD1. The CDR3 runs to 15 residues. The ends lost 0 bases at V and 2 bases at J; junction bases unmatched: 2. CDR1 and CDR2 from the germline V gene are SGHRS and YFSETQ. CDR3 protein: CASSLAGGAYNEQFF. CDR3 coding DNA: TGCGCCAGCAGCTTGGCAGGGGGAGCCTACAATGAGCAGTTCTTC.

The CDR3 sequence is CASSSNRDRGRQPQHF. CDR3 nucleotides: TGTGCCAGCAGTTCGAACCGGGACAGGGGACGACAGCCCCAGCATTTT. This chain links TRBV28 with TRBJ1-5, with TRBD1 identical over 10 bases. This CDR3 has 16 residues. Trimming removed 4 bases from V and 7 bases from J; junction bases left unmatched: 10. Per the germline V gene, CDR1 is MDHEN and CDR2 is SYDVKM.

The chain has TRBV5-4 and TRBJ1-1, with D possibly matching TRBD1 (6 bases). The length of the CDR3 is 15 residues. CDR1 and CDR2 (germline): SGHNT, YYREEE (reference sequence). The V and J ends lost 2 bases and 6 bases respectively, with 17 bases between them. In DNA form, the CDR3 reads TGTGCCAGCAGCTTCCGGGACATGGTCGCCCCTGAAGCTTTCTTT. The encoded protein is CASSFRDMVAPEAFF.

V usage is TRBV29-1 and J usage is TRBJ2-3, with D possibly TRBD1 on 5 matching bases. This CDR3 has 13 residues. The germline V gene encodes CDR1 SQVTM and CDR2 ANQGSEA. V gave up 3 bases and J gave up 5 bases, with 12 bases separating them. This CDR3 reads CSVDAGFGDTQYF. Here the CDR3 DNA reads TGCAGCGTTGATGCAGGGTTCGGAGATACGCAGTATTTT.

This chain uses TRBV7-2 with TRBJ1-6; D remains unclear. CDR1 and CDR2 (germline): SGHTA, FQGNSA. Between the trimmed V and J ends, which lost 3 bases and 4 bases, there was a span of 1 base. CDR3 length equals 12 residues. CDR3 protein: CASSFYNSPLHF. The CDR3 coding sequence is TGTGCCAGCAGCTTTTATAATTCACCCCTCCACTTT.

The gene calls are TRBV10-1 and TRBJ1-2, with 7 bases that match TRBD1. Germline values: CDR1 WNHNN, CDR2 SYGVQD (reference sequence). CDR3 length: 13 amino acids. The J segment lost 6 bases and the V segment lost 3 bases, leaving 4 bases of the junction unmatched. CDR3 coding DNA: TGCGCCAGCAGTGACCGCAGGGGGGATGGCTACACCTTC. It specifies CASSDRRGDGYTF.

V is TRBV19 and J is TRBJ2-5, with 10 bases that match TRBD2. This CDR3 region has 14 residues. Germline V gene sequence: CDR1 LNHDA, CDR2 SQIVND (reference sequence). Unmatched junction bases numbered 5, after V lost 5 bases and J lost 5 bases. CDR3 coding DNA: TGTGCCAGTAGTCCTAGCGGGAGACGGGAGACCCAGTACTTC. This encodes CASSPSGRRETQYF. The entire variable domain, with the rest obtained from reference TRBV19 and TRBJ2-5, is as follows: DGGITQSPKYLFRKEGQNVTLSCEQNLNHDAMYWYRQDPGQGLRLIYYSQIVNDFQKGDIAEGYSVSREKKESFPLTVTSAQKNPTAFYLCASSPSGRRETQYFGPGTRLLVL.

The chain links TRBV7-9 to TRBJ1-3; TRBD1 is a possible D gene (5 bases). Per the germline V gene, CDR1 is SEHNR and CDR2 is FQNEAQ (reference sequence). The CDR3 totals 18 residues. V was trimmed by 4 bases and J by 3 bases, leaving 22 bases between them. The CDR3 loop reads CASSSTRSTGSYGNTIYF. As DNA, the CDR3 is TGTGCCAGCAGCTCCACACGATCTACAGGTTCCTATGGAAACACCATATATTTT.

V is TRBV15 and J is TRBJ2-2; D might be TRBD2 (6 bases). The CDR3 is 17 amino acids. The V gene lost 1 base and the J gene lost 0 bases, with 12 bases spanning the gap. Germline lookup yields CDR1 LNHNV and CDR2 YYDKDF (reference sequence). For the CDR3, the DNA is TGTGCCACCAGCAGAGTGAAGGGCGGGACGAACACCGGGGAGCTGTTTTTT. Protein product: CATSRVKGGTNTGELFF. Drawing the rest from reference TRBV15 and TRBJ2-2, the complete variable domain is DAMVIQNPRYQVTQFGKPVTLSCSQTLNHNVMYWYQQKSSQAPKLLFHYYDKDFNNEADTPDNFQSRRPNTSFCFLDIRSPGLGDTAMYLCATSRVKGGTNTGELFFGEGSRLTVL.

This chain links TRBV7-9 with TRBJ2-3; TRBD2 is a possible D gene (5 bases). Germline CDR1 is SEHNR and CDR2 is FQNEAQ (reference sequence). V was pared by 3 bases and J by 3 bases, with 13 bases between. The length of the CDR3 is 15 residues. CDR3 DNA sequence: TGTGCCAGCAGCTTTAGTGGGAGTGGGACAGATACGCAGTATTTT. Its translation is CASSFSGSGTDTQYF.